This note documents a single TCR beta chain sequence. Its antigen remains unknown. This sample was taken from a study of cytomegalovirus exposure and HLA in healthy donors. Findings and limits, study-wide: Later analysis identified 16,951 TCR beta sequences associated with HLA alleles, using a false discovery rate threshold of 0.05. It emerged from a later analysis that several of the most significant clusters appeared to be linked to common viral pathogens. The study listed 164 cytomegalovirus-associated TCR beta chains. An analysis was carried out later, and it reportedly showed fewer N-insertions in an Asian-associated ancestry cluster than the roughly 670-donor mean.

The CDR3 has 14 residues. V shed 0 bases and J shed 5 bases, with 10 bases lying between them. The germline gives CDR1 LGHNA, CDR2 YSLEER. PCR employed 60 Vbeta and 13 Jbeta primers. Here immunoSEQ multiplex PCR was the method, and the copy in TCRdb shows in-frame clones only, minus some. This table holds about 120,000 clones, about two thirds found once. Source material: PBMCs. The source is a man between 25 and 39 years old in good health and CMV-seronegative. The chain couples TRBV4-3 to TRBJ2-5; D remains ambiguous. DNA for the CDR3: TGCGCCAGCAGCCAAGATCTCCTAATGGAGACCCAGTACTTC. It encodes CASSQDLLMETQYF.